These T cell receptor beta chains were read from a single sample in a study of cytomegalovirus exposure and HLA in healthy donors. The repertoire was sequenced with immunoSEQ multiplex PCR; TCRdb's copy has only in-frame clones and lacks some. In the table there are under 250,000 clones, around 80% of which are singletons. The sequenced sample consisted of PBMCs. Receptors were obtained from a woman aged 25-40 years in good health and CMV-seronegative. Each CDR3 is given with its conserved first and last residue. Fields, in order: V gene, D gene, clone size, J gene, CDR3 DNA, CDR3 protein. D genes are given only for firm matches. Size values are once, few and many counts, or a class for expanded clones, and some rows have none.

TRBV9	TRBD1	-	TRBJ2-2	TGTGCCAGCGACAGGGGGAACACCGGGGAGCTGTTTTTT	CASDRGNTGELFF
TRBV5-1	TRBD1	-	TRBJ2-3	TGCGCCAGCAGCCGGGACAGGGCCCCAGATACGCAGTATTTT	CASSRDRAPDTQYF
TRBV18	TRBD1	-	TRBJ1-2	TGTGCCAGCTCGCCAGCGGACAGGGGTGGCTACACCTTC	CASSPADRGGYTF
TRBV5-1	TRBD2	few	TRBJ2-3	TGCGCCAGCAGCCCGGGACTAGCGGGCACAGATACGCAGTATTTT	CASSPGLAGTDTQYF
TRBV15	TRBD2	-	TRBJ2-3	TGTGCCACCAGCAGAGCGGGGGGGACGCTCACAGATACGCAGTATTTT	CATSRAGGTLTDTQYF
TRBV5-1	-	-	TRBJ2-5	TGCGCCAGCGCTACTAGAAGGCCGGGGGAAGAGACCCAGTACTTC	CASATRRPGEETQYF
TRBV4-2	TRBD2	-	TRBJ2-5	TGTGCCAGCAGCCAAGATCTGGTAGCGGGCGGGTCGGCCCAGTACTTC	CASSQDLVAGGSAQYF
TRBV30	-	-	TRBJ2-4	TGTGCCGGGACGATGGCGGGGATACTAGCCAAAAACATTCAGTACTTC	CAGTMAGILAKNIQYF
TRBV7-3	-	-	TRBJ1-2	TGTGCCAGCAGCTTTGAGGCAGGGATCGACTACACCTTC	CASSFEAGIDYTF
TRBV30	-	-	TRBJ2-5	TGTGCCTGGAATTCACTAGAGACCCAGTACTTC	CAWNSLETQYF
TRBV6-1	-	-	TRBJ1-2	TGTGCCAGCAGTGGGGGCGGGGGGCGAAGGCTTTATGGCTACACCTTC	CASSGGGGRRLYGYTF
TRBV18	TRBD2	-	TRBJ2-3	TGTGCCAGCTCACAACGGACTAGCAGGGGCACAGATACGCAGTATTTT	CASSQRTSRGTDTQYF
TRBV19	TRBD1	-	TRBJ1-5	TGTGCCAGTAGTACCAGGACAGGGGGAGGGAGCAATCAGCCCCAGCATTTT	CASSTRTGGGSNQPQHF
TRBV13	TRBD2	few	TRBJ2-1	TGTGCCAGCAGCTTAGGCGGGGGGGCCTCAGATGAGCAGTTCTTC	CASSLGGGASDEQFF
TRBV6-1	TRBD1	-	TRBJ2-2	TGTGCCAGCAGTGAGAGGACAGGGGGCAACACCGGGGAGCTGTTTTTT	CASSERTGGNTGELFF
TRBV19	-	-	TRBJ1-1	TGTGCCAGTAGTACCAGGAGGTCCACTGAAGCTTTCTTT	CASSTRRSTEAFF
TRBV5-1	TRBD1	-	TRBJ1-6	TGCGCCAGCAGCTTGGTCGGACAGGGGACTTCACCCCTCCACTTT	CASSLVGQGTSPLHF
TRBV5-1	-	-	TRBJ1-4	TGCGCCAGCAGCTTGTCGGGGTTAGCTAATGAAAAACTGTTTTTT	CASSLSGLANEKLFF
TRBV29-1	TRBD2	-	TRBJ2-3	TGCAGCGTTGGCCCTGCTAGCGGGAGAACGGATACGCAGTATTTT	CSVGPASGRTDTQYF
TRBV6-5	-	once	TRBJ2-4	TGTGCCAGCAGAACGAGAACAGTATCCAAAAACATTCAGTACTTC	CASRTRTVSKNIQYF
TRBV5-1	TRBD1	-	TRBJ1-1	TGCGCCAGCAGGGGGACAGGGGGCCTGAACACTGAAGCTTTCTTT	CASRGTGGLNTEAFF
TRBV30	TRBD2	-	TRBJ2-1	TGTGCCTGGAGTACGGGACTAGCGGGAGTAGGTGAGCAGTTCTTC	CAWSTGLAGVGEQFF
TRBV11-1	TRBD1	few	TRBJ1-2	TGTGCCAGCAGCCCGCGGACAGGGGATTATGGCTACACCTTC	CASSPRTGDYGYTF
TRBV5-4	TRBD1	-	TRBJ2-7	TGTGCCAGCAGCCCCCCCGGGACAGGTGCCTACGAGCAGTACTTC	CASSPPGTGAYEQYF
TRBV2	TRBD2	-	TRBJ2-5	TGTGCCAGCAGTGCCCAAAGCGGGAGTCAAGAGACCCAGTACTTC	CASSAQSGSQETQYF
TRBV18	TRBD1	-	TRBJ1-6	TGTGCCAGCTCACAGGGGGCAGTTAATAATTCACCCCTCCACTTT	CASSQGAVNNSPLHF
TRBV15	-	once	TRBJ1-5	TGTGCCACCAGCAGAGATGCGGGGGCTACCAATCAGCCCCAGCATTTT	CATSRDAGATNQPQHF
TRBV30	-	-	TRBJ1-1	TGTGCCTGGAGCCAACAGGGGAACACTGAAGCTTTCTTT	CAWSQQGNTEAFF
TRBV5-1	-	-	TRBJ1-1	TGCGCCAGCGGGAGAGGAACCAAGACTGAAGCTTTCTTT	CASGRGTKTEAFF
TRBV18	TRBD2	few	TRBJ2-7	TGTGCCAGCTCACCAGGCCTAGCGGACTCCTACGAGCAGTACTTC	CASSPGLADSYEQYF
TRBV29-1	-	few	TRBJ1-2	TGCAGCGTTGACCGACAGAGCTTCAACTATGGCTACACCTTC	CSVDRQSFNYGYTF
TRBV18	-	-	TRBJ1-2	TGTGCCAGCTCACCCACCGACAGGACCGAGGGCTACACCTTC	CASSPTDRTEGYTF
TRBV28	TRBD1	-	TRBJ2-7	TGTGCCAGCAGTTTTTACGGACAGGGGAACGAGCAGTACTTC	CASSFYGQGNEQYF
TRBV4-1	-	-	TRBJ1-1	TGCGCCAGCAGCCACTCCCAGTGGGCCTCGAACACTGAAGCTTTCTTT	CASSHSQWASNTEAFF
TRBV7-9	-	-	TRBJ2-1	TGTGCCAGCAGCTTAGAGTTTAGGCGAAGCGACTACAATGAGCAGTTCTTC	CASSLEFRRSDYNEQFF
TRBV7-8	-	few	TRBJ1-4	TGTGCCAGCAGCCTCTGGGGGGGTAATGAAAAACTGTTTTTT	CASSLWGGNEKLFF
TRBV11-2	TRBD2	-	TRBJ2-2	TGTGCCAGCATGGCGGGGGGGCAAAGCGGGGAGCTGTTTTTT	CASMAGGQSGELFF
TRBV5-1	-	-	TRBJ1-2	TGCGCCAGCAGCTCAATGGGCCAGGGGCAGCCTTATGGCTACACCTTC	CASSSMGQGQPYGYTF
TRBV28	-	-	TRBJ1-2	TGTGCCAGCAGTTTGGGAGGGTATGGCTACACCTTC	CASSLGGYGYTF
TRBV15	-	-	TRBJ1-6	TGTGCCACCAGCAGAGATATCTATAATTCACCCCTCCACTTT	CATSRDIYNSPLHF
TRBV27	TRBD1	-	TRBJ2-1	TGTGCCAGACCCGGGACAGGGTCCGTCAATGAGCAGTTCTTC	CARPGTGSVNEQFF
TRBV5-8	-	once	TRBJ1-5	TGTGCCAGCAGCTTGGATATAGGGGCATCCAATCAGCCCCAGCATTTT	CASSLDIGASNQPQHF
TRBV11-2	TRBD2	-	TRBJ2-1	TGTGCCAGCAGCTTCAAGCGGGGTCCCCCCGGGAATGAGCAGTTCTTC	CASSFKRGPPGNEQFF
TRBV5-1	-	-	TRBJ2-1	TGCGCCAGCAGCTTGGCCCCGTCAGGGGTTGACAATGAGCAGTTCTTC	CASSLAPSGVDNEQFF
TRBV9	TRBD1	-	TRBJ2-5	TGTGCCAGCAGCGCCCTCGGACAGGGCGAAGAGACCCAGTACTTC	CASSALGQGEETQYF
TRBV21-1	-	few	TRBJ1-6	TGTGCCAGCAGCAAACCCGAAACTTCCCAAAGTAGAGTGGGACAGTCGAATTCACCCCTCCACTTT	CASSKPETSQSRVGQSNSPLHF
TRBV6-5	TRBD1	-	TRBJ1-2	TGTGCCAGCAGCGCCGGAAGGGGGCTTCACTATGGCTACACCTTC	CASSAGRGLHYGYTF
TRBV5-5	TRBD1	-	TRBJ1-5	TGTGCCAGCAGCACTAAAGGGGGCATCGGTCAGCCCCAGCATTTT	CASSTKGGIGQPQHF